The rows below give T cell receptor beta chains drawn from one sample of a study of T cell changes during pregnancy in multiple sclerosis. Assay: immunoSEQ multiplex PCR; the TCRdb copy retains only in-frame clones and omits some. The data hold almost 35,000 clones, with 75% to 95% observed a single time. Sequenced material: CD8+ T cells from peripheral blood mononuclear cells, taken before pregnancy. The receptors stem from a female donor with multiple sclerosis, enrolled in a pregnancy study. Both conserved end residues are part of each CDR3. A D gene is named only where the DNA matches it firmly. Rows give clone size only sometimes, using once, few, many, or a class for an expanded clone.

>-|TRBD1|TRBJ2-1|TRBV6-1
CASSEGIGGGPSYNEQFF
TGTGCCAGCAGTGAAGGAATAGGGGGCGGCCCCTCCTACAATGAGCAGTTCTTC
>-|-|TRBJ2-5|TRBV7-9
CASRPTRYQETQYF
TGTGCCAGCAGACCAACTCGGTACCAAGAGACCCAGTACTTC
>once|-|TRBJ1-5|TRBV30
CAWSVAGNQPQHF
TGTGCCTGGAGTGTAGCAGGAAATCAGCCCCAGCATTTT
>-|-|TRBJ2-1|TRBV9
CASSVSRTAVPNEQFF
TGTGCCAGCAGCGTCAGTAGGACAGCCGTCCCCAATGAGCAGTTCTTC
>-|TRBD1|TRBJ2-6|TRBV5-1
CASSLRGQIFSGANVLTF
TGCGCCAGCAGCTTGAGGGGACAGATATTTTCTGGGGCCAACGTCCTGACTTTC
>-|-|TRBJ2-5|TRBV7-8
CASSLWPGVQETQYF
TGTGCCAGCAGCTTATGGCCCGGGGTTCAAGAGACCCAGTACTTC
>-|-|TRBJ1-5|TRBV10-1
CASSDNPSQPQHF
TGCGCCAGCAGTGATAACCCCAGTCAGCCCCAGCATTTT
>-|-|TRBJ2-1|TRBV5-6
CASSLLNEQFF
TGTGCCAGCAGTCTTCTGAATGAGCAGTTCTTC
>once|TRBD2|TRBJ2-3|TRBV6-5
CASTKGTSGGNTQYF
TGTGCCAGCACCAAAGGGACTAGCGGGGGGAATACGCAGTATTTT
>-|TRBD2|TRBJ2-5|TRBV5-1
CASSLAGGGGQETQYF
TGCGCCAGCAGCTTAGCGGGAGGCGGTGGGCAAGAGACCCAGTACTTC
>-|-|TRBJ1-1|TRBV19
CASSLHYNTEAFF
TGTGCCAGTAGTCTCCACTATAACACTGAAGCTTTCTTT
>-|TRBD1|TRBJ1-1|TRBV2
CASKDRGNTEAFF
TGTGCCAGCAAAGACAGGGGGAACACTGAAGCTTTCTTT
>-|-|TRBJ2-1|TRBV11-2
CASSLNNEQFF
TGTGCCAGCAGCCTAAACAATGAGCAGTTCTTC
>-|-|TRBJ1-3|TRBV27
CASRDSVGGNTIYF
TGTGCCAGCAGGGACTCGGTCGGGGGAAACACCATATATTTT